This T cell receptor beta chain was sequenced for a study of patients and donors after allogeneic stem cell transplantation. One entry per CDR3 protein results from TCRdb running MiXCR on the RT-PCR reads. The sample yields about a million distinct CDR3 sequences, about a sixth seen once. There are a few counts of this clonotype. This TCR was recovered from a human donor who was either an allogeneic HSCT recipient or a stem cell or donor lymphocyte infusion donor (not recorded which). It is not recorded whose cells these are; they may come from a transplant donor. The source material was blood, either unsorted or a sorted T cell fraction (not recorded which).

The CDR3 nucleotides read TGTGCCAGCAGCTGGGGACAGGGATTGGGCAATGAGCAGTTCTTC. Translating it yields CASSWGQGLGNEQFF. This chain joins TRBV28 and TRBJ2-1, with 9 bases identical to TRBD1. V gave up 6 bases and J gave up 6 bases; unmatched junction bases: 9. This CDR3 spans 15 amino acids. Looked up from germline, CDR1 is MDHEN and CDR2 is SYDVKM.